One sample yielded the 8 T cell receptor beta chains listed below, sequenced in a study of CD8+CD57+ T cells in acquired aplastic anemia. The template for TCR beta VDJ and CDR3 sequence profiling was genomic DNA. TCRdb independently ran MiXCR on the reads; one entry per CDR3 protein. The table lists 180,000 or so distinct CDR3 sequences, less than 50% of them singletons. CD8+CD57+ cell expansion, shown by flow cytometry, had occurred in the patients selected for sequencing. The specimen was sorted CD4+, CD8+, or CD8+CD57+ T cells (not recorded which) from PBMCs. These receptors were collected from a human donor with aplastic anemia.

For this clonotype: This sequence may be a read error, since a much larger clone differs from it by one base. V gene TRBV6-5 combines with J gene TRBJ2-5; no firm D call. CDR3 size: 13 residues. The germline CDR1 and CDR2 sequences are MNHEY and SVGAGI. Trimming removed 8 bases from V and 2 bases from J, with 12 bases in between. The DNA for the CDR3 is TGTGCCAGCCGAGGAACCACACAAGAGACCCAGTACTTC. It translates to CASRGTTQETQYF.

The J gene is TRBJ1-1, the V gene TRBV10-3; D not resolved. The CDR3 covers 14 residues. Germline V gene sequence: CDR1 ENHRY, CDR2 SYGVKD. V lost 4 bases, J lost 8 bases, and 17 bases lay in between. This chain's CDR3 is CAISGGLLLGEAFF. CDR3 nucleotide sequence: TGTGCCATCAGTGGAGGTCTTTTGCTTGGGGAAGCTTTCTTT.

As for this clonotype: It may be a read error: a sequence one base away is much more abundant. The chain is built from TRBV4-1 and TRBJ2-1, with D perhaps given as TRBD1 or TRBD2 (6 bases each). Trimming took 0 bases from V and 8 from J, leaving 20 bases between them. Germline CDR1 MGHRA, CDR2 YSYEKL. The CDR3 is 17 residues long. The CDR3, as DNA: TGCGCCAGCAGCCAAGACTATCTCCGGGGGCTGGTTGATGAGCAGTTCTTC. Protein sequence: CASSQDYLRGLVDEQFF.

This clonotype was seen a handful of times. The chain joins TRBV5-1 to TRBJ2-1; 7 bases match TRBD1. CDR3 length: 14 residues. V lost 3 bases and J lost 1; bases outside the gene matches: 1. Germline V gene sequence: CDR1 SGHRS, CDR2 YFSETQ. Written as DNA, the CDR3 is TGCGCCAGCAGCTGGGGACAGTCCTACAATGAGCAGTTCTTC. The encoded protein is CASSWGQSYNEQFF.

This clonotype was found many times. CDR3 loop: CASSQDAEINQPQHF. In nucleotides, the CDR3 is TGCGCCAGCAGCCAAGATGCGGAGATCAATCAGCCCCAGCATTTT. V usage is TRBV4-3 and J usage is TRBJ1-5, with D uncertain. The V gene's germline CDR1 is LGHNA and CDR2 YSLEER. The CDR3 is made up of 15 amino acids. Trimming took 0 bases from V and 3 from J, leaving 9 bases between them.

The V gene is TRBV20-1, the J gene TRBJ2-1; TRBD2 is a possible D gene (6 bases). The germline gives CDR1 DFQATT, CDR2 SNEGSKA (reference sequence). Trimming took off 6 bases at V and 6 bases at J, with 9 bases between the two ends. This CDR3 is built from 11 residues. DNA for the CDR3: TGCAGTGCCAGACTAGGCAATGAGCAGTTCTTC. Translation gives CSARLGNEQFF.

The V and J genes are TRBV7-8 and TRBJ1-3, with no clear D. This CDR3 contains 13 residues. Germline CDR1 and CDR2: SGHVS and FQNEAQ. The V and J ends lost 0 bases and 4 bases respectively, with 4 bases between them. CDR3 residues: CASSLAGGNTIYF. The CDR3 DNA reads as TGTGCCAGCAGCTTAGCGGGAGGAAACACCATATATTTT.

In DNA form, the CDR3 reads TGTGCCAGTAGTAAAGACAGGGAGCTGTATAGCAATCAGCCCCAGCATTTT. It translates to CASSKDRELYSNQPQHF. The chain is built from TRBV19 and TRBJ1-5, with TRBD1 identical over 7 bases. This CDR3 comprises 17 residues. V shed 4 bases, J shed 0 bases, and the junction held 9 bases outside the gene matches. CDR1 and CDR2 (germline): LNHDA, SQIVND (reference sequence).